The 11 T cell receptor beta chains reported below all come from one sample, sequenced in a study of cytomegalovirus exposure and HLA in healthy donors. PCR was performed using 60 Vbeta and 13 Jbeta primers. This table comes from immunoSEQ multiplex PCR, and its TCRdb copy is limited to in-frame clones, with some not included. The data contain 120,000 or so clones, roughly 80% of them singletons. What was sequenced was PBMCs. The origin of the receptors is a female donor in good health and CMV-seronegative.

The CDR3 nucleotides read TGCGCCAGCAGCCAACTCGGCCTAGCGGCCTACAATGAGCAGTTCTTC. It yields the protein CASSQLGLAAYNEQFF. This chain connects TRBV4-1 to TRBJ2-1; 7 nucleotides line up with TRBD2. This CDR3 comprises 16 residues. J was trimmed by 2 bases and V by 2 bases; bases with no gene match: 6. The germline gives CDR1 MGHRA, CDR2 YSYEKL.

This clone was picked up a small number of times. This rearrangement joins TRBV5-4 to TRBJ2-5, with 8 bases identical to TRBD2. The V gene end was trimmed by 5 bases and the J gene end by 1 base; junction bases not matched to a gene: 4. Germline V gene sequence: CDR1 SGHNT, CDR2 YYREEE (reference sequence). The length of the CDR3 is 14 residues. This chain's CDR3 is CASRPLAGQETQYF. The CDR3 DNA reads TGTGCCAGCAGACCTCTAGCGGGCCAAGAGACCCAGTACTTC.

The count of this clone is one. At one end, the junction sequence differs from germline, possibly due to a read error. V and J are TRBV7-9 and TRBJ2-3; 10 nucleotides match TRBD2. The CDR3 contains 14 residues. Germline assignment: CDR1 SEHNR and CDR2 FQNEAQ (reference sequence). The CDR3: CSSSLQAGGDAQYF. In nucleotides, the CDR3 is TGTTCCAGCAGCTTACAAGCGGGGGGGGATGCGCAGTATTTT.

V gene TRBV15 combines with J gene TRBJ1-5, with D possibly matching TRBD1 (5 bases). Per the germline V gene, CDR1 is LNHNV and CDR2 is YYDKDF (reference sequence). V was clipped by 0 bases and J by 1 base, with 19 bases between them. This CDR3 is built from 19 residues. The CDR3 DNA reads TGTGCCACCAGCAGAGATTTTGCAGCCGGGGGGGAAAGCAATCAGCCCCAGCATTTT. Translation gives CATSRDFAAGGESNQPQHF. The full variable domain, with the rest looked up from reference TRBV15 and TRBJ1-5, is DAMVIQNPRYQVTQFGKPVTLSCSQTLNHNVMYWYQQKSSQAPKLLFHYYDKDFNNEADTPDNFQSRRPNTSFCFLDIRSPGLGDTAMYLCATSRDFAAGGESNQPQHFGDGTRLSIL.

The chain carries TRBV5-6 and TRBJ2-5, with TRBD2 matching 8 bases. The CDR3 length is 16 residues. Losses at the gene ends were 1 base for V and 5 bases for J; bases not matched to a gene: 10. Germline-derived CDR1 and CDR2 are SGHDT and YYEEEE. This chain's CDR3 is CASSLLGAGEEETQYF. The DNA for the CDR3 is TGTGCCAGCAGCTTGTTGGGAGCGGGAGAGGAGGAGACCCAGTACTTC. Together with reference TRBV5-6 and TRBJ2-5, the CDR3 gives the full variable domain: DAGVTQSPTHLIKTRGQQVTLRCSPKSGHDTVSWYQQALGQGPQFIFQYYEEEERQRGNFPDRFSGHQFPNYSSELNVNALLLGDSALYLCASSLLGAGEEETQYFGPGTRLLVL.

The chain combines TRBV19 with TRBJ1-2, with 8 bases matching TRBD1. This CDR3 is 16 amino acids long. Germline CDR1 reads LNHDA; CDR2 reads SQIVND (reference sequence). V was clipped by 0 bases and J by 5 bases; unmatched bases: 8. CDR3 coding DNA: TGTGCCAGTAGTATAGATCGGCAGGGGGCACGGTATGGCTACACCTTC. This gives the protein CASSIDRQGARYGYTF.

The chain links TRBV2 to TRBJ2-7; the D gene is possibly TRBD1 (6 bases). The V end lost 2 bases, the J end lost 5 bases, and 16 bases lay between the germline ends. The CDR3 is made up of 15 amino acids. Germline assignment: CDR1 SNHLY and CDR2 FYNNEI. The CDR3 loop reads CASSEYPRGGNEQYF. In DNA, the CDR3 is TGTGCCAGCAGTGAATATCCCAGGGGTGGAAACGAGCAGTACTTC.

This chain uses TRBV19 with TRBJ1-1; D not certain. There are 13 residues in the CDR3. CDR1 and CDR2 from the germline V gene are LNHDA and SQIVND (reference sequence). Trimming took 1 base from V and 7 from J, leaving 10 bases between them. The chain's CDR3 is CASSIARGGEAFF. The CDR3 coding sequence is TGTGCCAGTAGTATAGCGAGAGGAGGTGAAGCTTTCTTT.

V gene TRBV28 combines with J gene TRBJ1-5, with 10 bases fitting TRBD1. J lost 5 bases, V lost 4 bases, and 5 bases had no gene match. Per germline, CDR1 MDHEN and CDR2 SYDVKM. The CDR3 totals 15 residues. The CDR3 loop reads CASSSGDRGHQPQHF. The CDR3 DNA reads as TGTGCCAGCAGTTCGGGGGACAGGGGTCATCAGCCCCAGCATTTT.

The chain has TRBV5-1 and TRBJ1-1; D perhaps matches TRBD1 (5 bases). Germline values: CDR1 SGHRS, CDR2 YFSETQ. Deletions cut 4 bases from V and 2 bases from J, with 12 bases between. The CDR3 sequence is 14 residues long. CDR3 in DNA: TGCGCCAGCAGCCGGGGGGGTCGAAACACTGAAGCTTTCTTT. This gives the protein CASSRGGRNTEAFF.

This clone was picked up a small number of times. This chain uses TRBV5-3 with TRBJ2-6; TRBD1 matches at 8 bases. Being an ORF, TRBV5-3 has a function that is uncertain. J lost 1 base, V lost 0 bases, and 15 bases had no gene match. The CDR3 runs to 21 residues. In DNA form, the CDR3 reads TGTGCCAGAAGCTTGGCACGACAGGGGATCACACCCTTATCTGGGGCCAACGTCCTGACTTTC. Translated, it gives CARSLARQGITPLSGANVLTF.